This section outlines one TCR beta chain sequence together with its context. There is no known antigen for this receptor. No much larger clone is present one base from it, and per-base qualities are unavailable. At the junction V is shortened by 4 bases and J by 8 bases, with 12 bases in between. The CDR3 goes from the cysteine to the phenylalanine over 12 residues. The CDR3 DNA has 36 bases and is translated from base 1. The germline V gene supplies CDR1 SQVTM and CDR2 ANQGSEA. Libraries were built with the immunoSEQ multiplex PCR assay. To provide template for TCR sequencing, every sample had RNA extracted and reverse transcribed into cDNA. First-strand cDNA was synthesized using SuperScript III with a 2:1 mix of oligo-dT and random hexamers. Amplification bias was assessed with a synthetic immune receptor repertoire, and residual bias was removed computationally. Processing in the source paper ran as follows. Raw reads were preprocessed to remove errors, and CDR3 was defined according to IMGT conventions as the region from the conserved cysteine to phenylalanine. Clonality was calculated as 1 minus Shannon entropy normalized by log2 of the number of productive unique TCRs. Whether each scalp clone was CD4 or CD8 was inferred by checking scalp TCRbeta sequences against the CD4 and CD8 repertoires from sorted blood. Imported from immuneACCESS, the table was reduced by TCRdb to in-frame sequences with V and J called. These copies leave out some clones; in studies compared against another copy, an unresolved V gene accounts for under half, and the cause of the remainder is not known. Clone size and the V and J calls come from that table; the DNA yielded D and trimming. The sample table records about 42,000 clones; less than 70% of these occur just once. The top ten constitute about 20% of the sample.

The sample's time point label, decoded: about 4 weeks on oral tofacitinib. In the paper's terms, the treatment or condition label means: oral pan-JAK inhibitor, 5-10 mg twice daily. From alopecia areata patients, peripheral blood was collected along with lesional scalp punch biopsies. After PBMCs were isolated by density centrifugation and stained for CD3, CD4 and CD8, a FACSAria was used to sort CD4+ and CD8+ T cells. The data derive from a study of CD8+ T cells in alopecia areata listed by TCRdb under 2018. Describing the broader study: Treated patients were enrolled in an open-label pilot trial of oral tofacitinib, 5 to 10 mg twice daily, for moderate-to-severe alopecia areata. Scalp clonality was compared across normal scalp (n=4), patchy alopecia areata scalp (n=8), and alopecia totalis/universalis scalp (n=8). Disease severity in treated patients was measured with the SALT score, which quantifies the percentage of affected scalp surface area. High-throughput TCRbeta sequencing was used to examine T cell clonal expansion in alopecia areata in both the C3H/HeJ mouse model and human patients. immunoSEQ multiplex PCR using 35 Vbeta forward primers and 13 Jbeta reverse primers was used to amplify TCRbeta CDR3 regions. Biopsies were taken from tofacitinib-treated patients at baseline and again at 4 and 24 weeks into treatment, and several of those patients also had a later scalp biopsy. RNA was obtained with the PAXgene miRNA kit for fixed scalp, the miRNeasy kit for PBMCs, and the RNeasy kit for mouse skin. In humans, TCRbeta sequencing was performed on scalp tissue and on sorted CD4+ and CD8+ peripheral blood T cells from healthy controls and from patients with patchy or totalis/universalis alopecia areata. Tofacitinib was given for 6 to 18 months, followed by 6 months of follow-up off drug to assess delayed response and recurrence.

Beyond this particular receptor, the publication reports: Lesional scalp, especially in alopecia totalis/universalis, showed higher clonality and more expanded CD8+ clones than normal scalp, suggesting antigenic drive. Compared with mice, TCR sequences shared between patients were less clear, possibly partly because of HLA diversity across the patient population. During tofacitinib treatment, many expanded lesional clones stuck around in both scalp and blood, and this persistence may partly explain why relapse happens after treatment is stopped. Tofacitinib significantly decreased scalp clonality and the number of expanded CD8+ clones among the top 100 scalp clones. Resident alphabeta T cells in normal human skin are also sequenced, complicating scalp TCR repertoire analysis, unlike mouse skin dominated by gammadelta T cells. The treated cohort was small, with a single nonresponder, so links between baseline CD8+ expansion and response need larger studies.

This sequence was found in a human donor with alopecia areata. Here the sequenced sample was CD8+ T cells sorted from blood, taken at week 4, from a patient treated with tofacitinib. This receptor chain uses TRBV29-1 and TRBJ2-1, with the D gene not clear enough to name. This receptor has the CDR3 CSVVKERHEQFF. The sequenced DNA is TGCAGCGTTGTAAAGGAGCGACATGAGCAGTTCTTC.